Listed here are 7 T cell receptor beta chains from one sample, sequenced in a study of glioma-infiltrating T cells. The iRepertoire nested amplicon-rescue multiplex PCR amplified TCR alpha and beta CDR3s from RNA. TCRdb re-analysed the multiplex PCR reads in MiXCR, keeping a single row per CDR3 protein. The sample holds about 130,000 distinct CDR3 sequences, 23% seen once. Input material: glioma tissue, nonneoplastic brain tissue, or PBMCs (not recorded which). These receptors all stem from a human donor with low-grade glioma or glioblastoma, undergoing nonglioma brain surgery, or in good health (not recorded which).

Notes on this clonotype: A much more abundant neighbour one base away suggests this may be a read error. V is TRBV7-2 and J is TRBJ2-1, with a possible D match to TRBD2 (5 bases). The CDR3 extends over 15 amino acids. Per the germline V gene, CDR1 is SGHTA and CDR2 is FQGNSA. CDR3 sequence: CGSSLGTGWGNEQFF. DNA of the CDR3: TGTGGCAGCAGCTTAGGTACGGGATGGGGCAATGAGCAGTTCTTC.

This chain connects TRBV30 to TRBJ2-2, with a weak D call TRBD2 (6 bases). The V end was cut by 2 bases, the J end by 5 bases, with 15 bases between. There are 15 residues in the CDR3. Germline CDR1 GTSNPN, CDR2 SVGIG (reference sequence). DNA for the CDR3: TGTGCCTGGAGTCGTCGGGGGAGTGGTACCGGGGAGCTGTTTTTT. Protein: CAWSRRGSGTGELFF.

This clonotype was picked up a small number of times. This chain uses TRBV10-3 with TRBJ2-1; 9 nucleotides agree with TRBD2. V lost 0 bases, J lost 2 bases, and 5 bases stayed unmatched. Germline values: CDR1 ENHRY, CDR2 SYGVKD. The CDR3 is made up of 17 amino acids. The CDR3 loop reads CAISESTSGPTYNEQFF. In DNA, the CDR3 is TGTGCCATCAGTGAGTCGACTAGCGGACCAACCTACAATGAGCAGTTCTTC.

This clonotype was counted between two and nine times. This sequence joins TRBV7-6 and TRBJ2-1; D call uncertain. V was shortened by 5 bases and J by 0 bases, with 11 bases between the two germline ends. The CDR3 covers 15 residues. Germline values: CDR1 SGHVS, CDR2 FNYEAQ. The CDR3 DNA reads TGTGCCAGCAGCACAGACCCTGACTCCTACAATGAGCAGTTCTTC. Amino acid sequence: CASSTDPDSYNEQFF.

Concerning this clonotype itself: This could be a read error, since a much larger clone is one nucleotide away. The rearrangement links TRBV6-1 to TRBJ2-2, with TRBD2 identical over 14 bases. Germline CDR1 is MNHNS and CDR2 is SASEGT. This CDR3 spans 18 amino acids. The V and J ends lost 5 bases and 6 bases, in that order; junction bases with no gene match: 11. CDR3 region: CASSRLAGGPGDSGELFF. DNA for the CDR3: TGTGCCAGCAGTCGACTAGCGGGAGGGCCGGGAGACTCCGGGGAGCTGTTTTTT.

This clonotype was found once. A single base separates this from a much larger clone, so it may be a read error. The chain carries TRBV7-2 and TRBJ2-1; D is possibly TRBD1 (5 bases). The CDR3 sequence is 13 residues long. Germline loops: CDR1 SGHTA, CDR2 FQGNSA. Trimming pared 5 bases from V and 13 bases from J, leaving 18 bases between. Here the CDR3 DNA reads TGTGCCAGCAGCCAAGGGGCGGAAAACATTCAGTTCTTC. It yields the protein CASSQGAENIQFF.

This clonotype showed up many times. This rearrangement joins TRBV6-1 to TRBJ1-5, with D possibly TRBD1 on 6 matching bases. V was pared by 4 bases and J by 5 bases, with 12 bases between. Germline V lookup: CDR1 MNHNS, CDR2 SASEGT. CDR3 size: 14 residues. DNA of the CDR3: TGTGCCAGCAGTGTCCAGAGGGGGGATCAGCCCCAGCATTTT. This gives the protein CASSVQRGDQPQHF.